The 5 T cell receptor beta chains below all came from one sample that was sequenced in a study of shared clonotypes between healthy human individuals. The data were produced by immunoSEQ multiplex PCR, yet TCRdb's version contains in-frame clones alone and is incomplete. The repertoire holds some 2,500,000 clones, with 85% to 95% as singletons. Specimen: naive CD4+ T cells from PBMCs. Documented subset: CD45RA+ positively selected. These receptors originate from a man in his late teens or twenties in good health. Some clones in this sample may be carry-over from other donors' samples.

The chain links TRBV28 to TRBJ2-2; the D gene is possibly TRBD1 (5 bases). V was pared by 3 bases and J by 1 base, with 12 bases between. Germline V gene data show CDR1 as MDHEN and CDR2 as SYDVKM. This CDR3 contains 16 residues. In DNA, the CDR3 is TGTGCCAGCAGTTTCATCGGGCAGGGGAACACCGGGGAGCTGTTTTTT. Protein: CASSFIGQGNTGELFF.

The V call is TRBV19, the J call TRBJ2-3; D gene unclear. V was shortened by 2 bases and J by 2 bases, with 11 bases between the two germline ends. This CDR3 is built from 15 residues. Germline CDR1 LNHDA, CDR2 SQIVND (reference sequence). This CDR3 reads CASSIFLGHTDTQYF. CDR3 DNA: TGTGCCAGTAGTATATTCTTAGGGCACACAGATACGCAGTATTTT. Full variable domain (missing parts from reference TRBV19 and TRBJ2-3): DGGITQSPKYLFRKEGQNVTLSCEQNLNHDAMYWYRQDPGQGLRLIYYSQIVNDFQKGDIAEGYSVSREKKESFPLTVTSAQKNPTAFYLCASSIFLGHTDTQYFGPGTRLTVL.

The chain is built from TRBV6-1 and TRBJ1-4; a weak D match, TRBD1 (6 bases). V gave up 4 bases and J gave up 8 bases, with 11 bases separating them. From germline, CDR1 is MNHNS and CDR2 SASEGT. The CDR3 is 13 residues long. As DNA, the CDR3 is TGTGCCAGCAGTGCCCAGGGGCGGGAAAAACTGTTTTTT. It is translated as CASSAQGREKLFF.

V and J are TRBV28 and TRBJ1-1, with a weak D call TRBD1 (5 bases). The CDR3 has 14 residues. CDR1 and CDR2 from the germline V gene are MDHEN and SYDVKM. The V end was cut by 2 bases, the J end by 4 bases, with 11 bases between. CDR3 protein: CASSLSQGSTEAFF. CDR3 DNA sequence: TGTGCCAGCAGTTTAAGTCAGGGAAGCACTGAAGCTTTCTTT.

V gene TRBV15 combines with J gene TRBJ2-7, with TRBD2 identical over 7 bases. The J segment lost 3 bases and the V segment lost 0 bases, leaving 5 bases of the junction unmatched. CDR1 is LNHNV, CDR2 YYDKDF, per germline (reference sequence). The CDR3 has 15 amino acids. The CDR3 loop is CATSRDTGGDYEQYF. CDR3 DNA sequence: TGTGCCACCAGCAGAGATACGGGGGGTGACTACGAGCAGTACTTC.